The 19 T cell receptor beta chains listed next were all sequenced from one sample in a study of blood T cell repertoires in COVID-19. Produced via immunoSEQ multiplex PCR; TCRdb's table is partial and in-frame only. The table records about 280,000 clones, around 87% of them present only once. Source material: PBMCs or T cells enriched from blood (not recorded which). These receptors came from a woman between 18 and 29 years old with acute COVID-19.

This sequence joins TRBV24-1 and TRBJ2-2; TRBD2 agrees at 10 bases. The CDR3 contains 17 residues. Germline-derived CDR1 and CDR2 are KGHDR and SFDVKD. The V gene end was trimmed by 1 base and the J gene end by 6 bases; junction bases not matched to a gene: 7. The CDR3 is CATSDFSSGSLAGELFF. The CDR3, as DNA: TGTGCCACCAGTGATTTCTCTAGCGGGAGCCTCGCCGGGGAGCTGTTTTTT.

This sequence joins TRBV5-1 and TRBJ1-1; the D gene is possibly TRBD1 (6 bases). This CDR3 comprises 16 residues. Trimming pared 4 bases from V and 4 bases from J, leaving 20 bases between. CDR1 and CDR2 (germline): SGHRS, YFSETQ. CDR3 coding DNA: TGCGCCAGCAGCCCGGCAGCGGGGGCGCGAGGCACTGAAGCTTTCTTT. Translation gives CASSPAAGARGTEAFF.

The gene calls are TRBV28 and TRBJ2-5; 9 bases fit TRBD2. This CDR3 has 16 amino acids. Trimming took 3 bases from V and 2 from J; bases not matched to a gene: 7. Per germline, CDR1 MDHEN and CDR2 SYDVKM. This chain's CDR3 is CASSFGLAGSQETQYF. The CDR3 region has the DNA TGTGCCAGCAGTTTTGGGCTAGCGGGGTCTCAAGAGACCCAGTACTTC.

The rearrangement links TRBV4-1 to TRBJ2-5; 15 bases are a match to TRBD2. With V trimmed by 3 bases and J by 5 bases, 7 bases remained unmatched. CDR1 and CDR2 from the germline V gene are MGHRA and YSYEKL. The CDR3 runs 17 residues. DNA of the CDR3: TGCGCCAGCAGCCAGACGGGACTAGCGGGAGGCGGGGAGACCCAGTACTTC. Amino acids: CASSQTGLAGGGETQYF.

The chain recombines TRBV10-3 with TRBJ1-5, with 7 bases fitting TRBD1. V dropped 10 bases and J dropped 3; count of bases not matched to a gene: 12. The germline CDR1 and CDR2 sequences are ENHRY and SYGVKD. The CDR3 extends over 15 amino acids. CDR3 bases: TGTGCCACACAACTCGACAGGGATTACAATCAGCCCCAGCATTTT. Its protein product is CATQLDRDYNQPQHF.

In nucleotides, the CDR3 is TGTGCCAGCAGCCCGATCGCGACAACTGGAAACACCATATATTTT. Its translation is CASSPIATTGNTIYF. The gene calls are TRBV7-2 and TRBJ1-3; D gene uncertain. Germline lookup yields CDR1 SGHTA and CDR2 FQGNSA. CDR3 size: 15 residues. Deletions cut 5 bases from V and 2 bases from J, with 13 bases between.

The CDR3 coding sequence is TGTGCCAGCAGCCCCCGATTAGGGGCGGGAGGCACCGGGGAGCTGTTTTTT. It encodes CASSPRLGAGGTGELFF. The chain employs TRBV7-7 and TRBJ2-2; 8 positions agree with TRBD2. The CDR3 spans 17 residues. V lost 5 bases and J lost 4; bases outside the gene matches: 12. CDR1 is SSHAT, CDR2 FNYEAQ, per germline (reference sequence).

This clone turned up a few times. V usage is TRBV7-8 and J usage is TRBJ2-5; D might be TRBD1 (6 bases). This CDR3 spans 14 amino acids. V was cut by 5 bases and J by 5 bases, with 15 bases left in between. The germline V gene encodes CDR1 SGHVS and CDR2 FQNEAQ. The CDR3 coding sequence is TGTGCCAGCAGCCCGTTGCAGGGGTGGGAGACCCAGTACTTC. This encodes CASSPLQGWETQYF.

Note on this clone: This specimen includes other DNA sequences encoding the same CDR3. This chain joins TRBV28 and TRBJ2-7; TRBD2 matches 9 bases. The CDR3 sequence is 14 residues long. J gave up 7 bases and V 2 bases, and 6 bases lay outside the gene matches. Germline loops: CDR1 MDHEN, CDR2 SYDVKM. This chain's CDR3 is CASSLAGGPHEQYF. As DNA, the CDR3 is TGTGCCAGCAGTTTAGCGGGAGGGCCGCATGAGCAGTACTTC.

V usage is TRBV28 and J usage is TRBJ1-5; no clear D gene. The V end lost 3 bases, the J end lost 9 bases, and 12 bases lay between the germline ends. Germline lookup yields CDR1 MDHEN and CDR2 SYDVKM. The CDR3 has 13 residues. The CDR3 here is CASSFDNLRPQHF. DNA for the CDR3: TGTGCCAGCAGTTTTGACAATCTCCGGCCCCAGCATTTT.

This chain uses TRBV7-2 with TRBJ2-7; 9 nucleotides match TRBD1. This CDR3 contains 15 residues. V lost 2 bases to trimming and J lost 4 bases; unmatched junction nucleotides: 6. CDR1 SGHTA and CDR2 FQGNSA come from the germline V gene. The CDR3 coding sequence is TGTGCCAGCAGCTTACGGACAGGGGTTGAATACGAGCAGTACTTC. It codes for CASSLRTGVEYEQYF.

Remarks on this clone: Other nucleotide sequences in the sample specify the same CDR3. The CDR3, as DNA: TGTGCCAGCAGGCTAGCGGGAGGCACAGATACGCAGTATTTT. Protein: CASRLAGGTDTQYF. The genes are TRBV28 and TRBJ2-3, with TRBD2 matching over 10 bases. V lost 6 bases to trimming and J lost 1 base; unmatched junction nucleotides: 1. The germline CDR1 and CDR2 sequences are MDHEN and SYDVKM. This CDR3 has 14 amino acids. Full variable domain (remainder filled in from reference TRBV28 and TRBJ2-3): DVKVTQSSRYLVKRTGEKVFLECVQDMDHENMFWYRQDPGLGLRLIYFSYDVKMKEKGDIPEGYSVSREKKERFSLILESASTNQTSMYLCASRLAGGTDTQYFGPGTRLTVL.

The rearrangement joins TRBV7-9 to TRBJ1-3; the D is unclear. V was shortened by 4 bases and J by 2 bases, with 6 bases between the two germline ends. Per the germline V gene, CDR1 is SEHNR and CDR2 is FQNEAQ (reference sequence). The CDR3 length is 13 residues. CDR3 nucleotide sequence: TGTGCCAGCAGCTCCGGGGCTGGAAACACCATATATTTT. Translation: CASSSGAGNTIYF.

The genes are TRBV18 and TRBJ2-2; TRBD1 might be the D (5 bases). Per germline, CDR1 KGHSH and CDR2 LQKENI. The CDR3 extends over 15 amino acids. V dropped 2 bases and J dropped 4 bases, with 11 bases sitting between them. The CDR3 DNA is TGTGCCAGCTCACCAGCAGGGAAGGGCACCGGGGAGCTGTTTTTT. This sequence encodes CASSPAGKGTGELFF. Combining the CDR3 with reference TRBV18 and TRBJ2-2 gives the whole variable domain NAGVMQNPRHLVRRRGQEARLRCSPMKGHSHVYWYRQLPEEGLKFMVYLQKENIIDESGMPKERFSAEFPKEGPSILRIQQVVRGDSAAYFCASSPAGKGTGELFFGEGSRLTVL.

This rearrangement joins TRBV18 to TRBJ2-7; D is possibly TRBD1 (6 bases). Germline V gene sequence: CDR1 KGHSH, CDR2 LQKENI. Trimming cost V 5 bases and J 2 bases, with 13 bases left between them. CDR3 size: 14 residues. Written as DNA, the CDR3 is TGTGCCAGCTCAGAAAAGGGACAAACCTACGAGCAGTACTTC. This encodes CASSEKGQTYEQYF.

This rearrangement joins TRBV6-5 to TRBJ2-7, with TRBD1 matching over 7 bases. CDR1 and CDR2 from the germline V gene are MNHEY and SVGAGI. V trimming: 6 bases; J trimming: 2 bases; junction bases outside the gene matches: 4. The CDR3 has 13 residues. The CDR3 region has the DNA TGTGCCAGCAGGCAACAGGGGCCCTACGAGCAGTACTTC. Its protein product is CASRQQGPYEQYF.

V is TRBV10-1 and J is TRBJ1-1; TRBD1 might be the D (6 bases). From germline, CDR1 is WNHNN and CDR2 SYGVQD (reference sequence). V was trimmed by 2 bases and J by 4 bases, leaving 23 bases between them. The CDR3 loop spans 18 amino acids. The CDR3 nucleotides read TGCGCCAGCAGTGAGGAAATTCGGGACACCATTAAGGGCACTGAAGCTTTCTTT. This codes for CASSEEIRDTIKGTEAFF.

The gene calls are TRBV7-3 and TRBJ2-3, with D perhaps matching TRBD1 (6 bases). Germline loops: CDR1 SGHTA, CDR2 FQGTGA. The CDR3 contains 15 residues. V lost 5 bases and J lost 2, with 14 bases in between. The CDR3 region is CASSPRGHPTDTQYF. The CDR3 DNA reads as TGTGCCAGCAGCCCCAGGGGACACCCCACAGATACGCAGTATTTT. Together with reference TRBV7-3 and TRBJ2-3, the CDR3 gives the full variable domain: GAGVSQTPSNKVTEKGKYVELRCDPISGHTALYWYRQSLGQGPEFLIYFQGTGAADDSGLPNDRFFAVRPEGSVSTLKIQRTERGDSAVYLCASSPRGHPTDTQYFGPGTRLTVL.

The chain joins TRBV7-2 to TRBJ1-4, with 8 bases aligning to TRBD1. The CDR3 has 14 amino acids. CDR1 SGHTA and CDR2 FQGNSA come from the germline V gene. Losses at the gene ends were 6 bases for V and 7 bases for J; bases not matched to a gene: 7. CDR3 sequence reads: CASSFRDRSEKLFF. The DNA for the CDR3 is TGTGCCAGCAGTTTCCGGGACAGGAGTGAAAAACTGTTTTTT.